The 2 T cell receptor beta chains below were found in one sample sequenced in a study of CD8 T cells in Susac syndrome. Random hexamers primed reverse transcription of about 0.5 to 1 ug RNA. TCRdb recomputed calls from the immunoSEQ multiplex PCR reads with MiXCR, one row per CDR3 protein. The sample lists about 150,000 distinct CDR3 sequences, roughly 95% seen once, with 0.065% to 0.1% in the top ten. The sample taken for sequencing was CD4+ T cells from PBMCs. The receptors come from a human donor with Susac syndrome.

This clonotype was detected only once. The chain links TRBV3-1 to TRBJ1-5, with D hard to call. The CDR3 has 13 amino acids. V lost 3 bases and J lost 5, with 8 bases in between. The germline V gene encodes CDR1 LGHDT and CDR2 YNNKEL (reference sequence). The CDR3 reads CASSQGSDQPQHF. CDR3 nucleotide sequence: TGTGCCAGCAGCCAGGGATCAGATCAGCCCCAGCATTTT. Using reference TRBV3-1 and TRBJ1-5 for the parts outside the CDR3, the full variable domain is DTAVSQTPKYLVTQMGNDKSIKCEQNLGHDTMYWYKQDSKKFLKIMFSYNNKELIINETVPNRFSPKSPDKAHLNLHINSLELGDSAVYFCASSQGSDQPQHFGDGTRLSIL.

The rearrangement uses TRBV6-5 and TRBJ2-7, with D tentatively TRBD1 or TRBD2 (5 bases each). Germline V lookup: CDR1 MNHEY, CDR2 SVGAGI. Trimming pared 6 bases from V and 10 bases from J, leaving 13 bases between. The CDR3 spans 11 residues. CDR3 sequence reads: CASSVQGVQYF. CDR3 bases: TGTGCCAGCAGCGTCCAGGGAGTTCAGTACTTC.